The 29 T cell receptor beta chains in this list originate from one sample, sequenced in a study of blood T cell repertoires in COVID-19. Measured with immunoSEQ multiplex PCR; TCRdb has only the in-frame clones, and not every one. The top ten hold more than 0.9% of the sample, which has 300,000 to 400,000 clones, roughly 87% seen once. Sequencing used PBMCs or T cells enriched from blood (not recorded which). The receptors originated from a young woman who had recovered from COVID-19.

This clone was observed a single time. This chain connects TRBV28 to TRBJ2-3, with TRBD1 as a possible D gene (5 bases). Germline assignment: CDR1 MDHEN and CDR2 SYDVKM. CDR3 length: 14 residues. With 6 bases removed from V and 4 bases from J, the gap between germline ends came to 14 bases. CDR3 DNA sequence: TGTGCCAGCAGCCTGGGTAGGGGCCCAGATACGCAGTATTTT. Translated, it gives CASSLGRGPDTQYF.

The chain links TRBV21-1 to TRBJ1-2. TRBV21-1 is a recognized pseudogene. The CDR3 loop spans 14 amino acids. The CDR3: CASSSRGGFYGYTF. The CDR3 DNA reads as TGTGCCAGCAGCTCCCGGGGAGGATTCTATGGCTACACCTTC.

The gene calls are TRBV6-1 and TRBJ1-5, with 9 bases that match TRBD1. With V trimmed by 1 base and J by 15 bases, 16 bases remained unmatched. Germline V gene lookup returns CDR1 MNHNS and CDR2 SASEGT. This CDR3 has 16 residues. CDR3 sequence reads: CASSEEDRGLRGSGHF. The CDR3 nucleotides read TGTGCCAGCAGTGAAGAGGACAGGGGTTTGAGGGGCTCAGGGCATTTT.

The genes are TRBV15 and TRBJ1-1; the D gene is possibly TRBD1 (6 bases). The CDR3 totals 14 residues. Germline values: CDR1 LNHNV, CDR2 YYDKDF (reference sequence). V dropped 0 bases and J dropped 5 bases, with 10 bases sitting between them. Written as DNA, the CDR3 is TGTGCCACCAGCAGAGATTACAGGGAGACTGAAGCTTTCTTT. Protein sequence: CATSRDYRETEAFF.

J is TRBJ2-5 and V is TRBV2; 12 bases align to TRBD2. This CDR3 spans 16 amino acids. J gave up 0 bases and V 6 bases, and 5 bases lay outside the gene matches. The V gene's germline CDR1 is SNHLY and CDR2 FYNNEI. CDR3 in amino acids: CASSNRLAGDQETQYF. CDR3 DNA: TGTGCCAGCAGCAACAGACTAGCGGGGGACCAAGAGACCCAGTACTTC.

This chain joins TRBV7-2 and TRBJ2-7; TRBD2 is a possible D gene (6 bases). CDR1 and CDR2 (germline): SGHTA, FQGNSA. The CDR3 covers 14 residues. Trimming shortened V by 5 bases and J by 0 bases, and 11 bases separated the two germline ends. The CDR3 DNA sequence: TGTGCCAGCAGCCCGGAGACTAGCTCCTACGAGCAGTACTTC. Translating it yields CASSPETSSYEQYF.

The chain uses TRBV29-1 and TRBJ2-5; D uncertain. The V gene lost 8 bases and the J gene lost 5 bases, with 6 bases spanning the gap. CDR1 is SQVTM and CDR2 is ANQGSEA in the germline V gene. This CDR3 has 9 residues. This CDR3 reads CSQRETQYF. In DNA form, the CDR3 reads TGCAGCCAGAGGGAGACCCAGTACTTC.

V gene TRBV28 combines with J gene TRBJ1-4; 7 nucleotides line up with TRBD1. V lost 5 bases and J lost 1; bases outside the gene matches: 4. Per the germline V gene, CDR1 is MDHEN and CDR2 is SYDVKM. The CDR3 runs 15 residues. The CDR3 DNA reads TGTGCCAGCAGTCCCTACAGGGGAACTAATGAAAAACTGTTTTTT. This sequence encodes CASSPYRGTNEKLFF.

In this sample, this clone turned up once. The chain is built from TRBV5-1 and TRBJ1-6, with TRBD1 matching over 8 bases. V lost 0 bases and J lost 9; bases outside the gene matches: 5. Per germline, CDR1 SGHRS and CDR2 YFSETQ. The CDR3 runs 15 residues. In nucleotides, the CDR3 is TGCGCCAGCAGCTTGGGGCAGGGGGCAAGTTCACCCCTCCACTTT. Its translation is CASSLGQGASSPLHF.

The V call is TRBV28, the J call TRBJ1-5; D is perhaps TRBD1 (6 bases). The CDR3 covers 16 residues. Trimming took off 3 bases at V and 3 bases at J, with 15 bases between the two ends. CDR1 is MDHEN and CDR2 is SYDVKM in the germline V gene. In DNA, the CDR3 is TGTGCCAGCAGTTTTACGAGCAGGGGAGTCAATCAGCCCCAGCATTTT. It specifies CASSFTSRGVNQPQHF.

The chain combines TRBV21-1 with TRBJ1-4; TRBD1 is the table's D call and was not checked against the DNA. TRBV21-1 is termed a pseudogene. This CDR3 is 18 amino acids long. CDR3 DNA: TGTGCCAGCAGCAAAGGAGGGTTACAGGGGGCTTCAAATGAAAAACTGTTTTTT. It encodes CASSKGGLQGASNEKLFF.

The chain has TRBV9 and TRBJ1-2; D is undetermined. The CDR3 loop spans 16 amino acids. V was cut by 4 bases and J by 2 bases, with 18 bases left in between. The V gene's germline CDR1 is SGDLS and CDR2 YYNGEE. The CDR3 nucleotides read TGTGCCAGCAGCCCAAAGTTCCAGTCCTCAAACTATGGCTACACCTTC. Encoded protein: CASSPKFQSSNYGYTF.

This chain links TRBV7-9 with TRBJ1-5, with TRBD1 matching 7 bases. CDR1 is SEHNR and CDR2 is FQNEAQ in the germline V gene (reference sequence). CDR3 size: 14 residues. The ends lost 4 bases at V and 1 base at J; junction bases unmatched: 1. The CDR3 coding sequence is TGTGCCAGCAGCTCGGACAGGAGCAATCAGCCCCAGCATTTT. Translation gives CASSSDRSNQPQHF.

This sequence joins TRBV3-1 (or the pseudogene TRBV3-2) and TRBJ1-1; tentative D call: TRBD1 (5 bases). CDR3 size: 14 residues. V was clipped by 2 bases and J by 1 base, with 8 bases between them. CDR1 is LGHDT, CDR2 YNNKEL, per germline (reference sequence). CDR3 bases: TGTGCCAGCAGCCAACGACAGTCGAACACTGAAGCTTTCTTT. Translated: CASSQRQSNTEAFF.

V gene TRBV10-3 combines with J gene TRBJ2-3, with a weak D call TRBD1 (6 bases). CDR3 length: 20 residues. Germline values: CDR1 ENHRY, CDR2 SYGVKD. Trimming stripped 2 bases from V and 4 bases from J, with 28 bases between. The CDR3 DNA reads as TGTGCCATCAGTGAGCCGAGCGGCGAACAGGGAAGGGGCGCCCCAGATACGCAGTATTTT. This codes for CAISEPSGEQGRGAPDTQYF.

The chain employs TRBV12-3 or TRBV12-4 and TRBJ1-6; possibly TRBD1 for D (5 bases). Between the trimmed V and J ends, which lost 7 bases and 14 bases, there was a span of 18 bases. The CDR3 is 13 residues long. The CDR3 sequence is CASKGTPLGALHF. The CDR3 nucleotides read TGTGCCAGCAAGGGGACTCCCCTGGGGGCCCTCCACTTT.

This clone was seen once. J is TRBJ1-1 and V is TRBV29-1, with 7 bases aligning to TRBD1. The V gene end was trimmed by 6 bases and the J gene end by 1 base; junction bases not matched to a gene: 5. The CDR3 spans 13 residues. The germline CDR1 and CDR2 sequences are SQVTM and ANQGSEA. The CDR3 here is CSVPTGRNTEAFF. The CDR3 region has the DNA TGCAGCGTCCCGACAGGGAGGAACACTGAAGCTTTCTTT.

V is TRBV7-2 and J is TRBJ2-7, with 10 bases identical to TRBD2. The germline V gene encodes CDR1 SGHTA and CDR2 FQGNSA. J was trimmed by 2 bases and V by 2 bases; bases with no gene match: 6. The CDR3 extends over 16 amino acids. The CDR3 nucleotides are TGTGCCAGCAGCTTACTTACTAGCGGGATCCCCTACGAGCAGTACTTC. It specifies CASSLLTSGIPYEQYF.

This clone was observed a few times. The CDR3 sequence is CATSSASGTGAQETQYF. DNA of the CDR3: TGTGCCACCAGCTCAGCCTCCGGGACAGGGGCACAAGAGACCCAGTACTTC. The chain is built from TRBV24-1 and TRBJ2-5; 10 bases map to TRBD1. J gave up 2 bases and V 7 bases, and 12 bases lay outside the gene matches. From germline, CDR1 is KGHDR and CDR2 SFDVKD. The CDR3 has 17 residues.

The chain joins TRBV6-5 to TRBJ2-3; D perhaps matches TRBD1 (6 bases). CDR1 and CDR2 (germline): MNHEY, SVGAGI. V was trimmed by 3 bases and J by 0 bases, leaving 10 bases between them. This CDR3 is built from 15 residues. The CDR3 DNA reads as TGTGCCAGCAGTTATACAGGGCCTAGCACAGATACGCAGTATTTT. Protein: CASSYTGPSTDTQYF.

Written as DNA, the CDR3 is TGCGCCAGCAGCTCCCAGGGGTTGGGTGAAGCTTTCTTT. Its protein is CASSSQGLGEAFF. The rearrangement joins TRBV5-1 to TRBJ1-1, with D possibly being TRBD1 (6 bases). CDR3 length: 13 amino acids. Trimming left V 3 bases short and J 7 bases short, with 13 bases between. The germline gives CDR1 SGHRS, CDR2 YFSETQ.

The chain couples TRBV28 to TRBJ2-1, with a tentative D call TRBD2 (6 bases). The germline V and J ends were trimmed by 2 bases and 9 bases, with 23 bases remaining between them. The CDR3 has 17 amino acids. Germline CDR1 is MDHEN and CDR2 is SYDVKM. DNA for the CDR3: TGTGCCAGCAGTTTACGACTAGTGAGCCTCAATTCGGGTGAGCAGTTCTTC. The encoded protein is CASSLRLVSLNSGEQFF.

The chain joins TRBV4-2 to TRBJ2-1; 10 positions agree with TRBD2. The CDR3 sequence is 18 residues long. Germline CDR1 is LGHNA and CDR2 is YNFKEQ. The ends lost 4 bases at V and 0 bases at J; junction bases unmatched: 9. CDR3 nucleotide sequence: TGTGCCAGCAGCCTGACTAGCGGGTCCCCGAGCTCCTACAATGAGCAGTTCTTC. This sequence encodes CASSLTSGSPSSYNEQFF.

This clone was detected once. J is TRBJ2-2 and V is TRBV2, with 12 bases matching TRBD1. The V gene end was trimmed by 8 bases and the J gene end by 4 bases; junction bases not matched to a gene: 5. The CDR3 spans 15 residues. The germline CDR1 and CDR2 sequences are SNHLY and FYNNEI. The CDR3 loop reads CASGGTGGGTGELFF. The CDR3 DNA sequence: TGTGCCAGCGGGGGGACAGGGGGCGGCACCGGGGAGCTGTTTTTT.

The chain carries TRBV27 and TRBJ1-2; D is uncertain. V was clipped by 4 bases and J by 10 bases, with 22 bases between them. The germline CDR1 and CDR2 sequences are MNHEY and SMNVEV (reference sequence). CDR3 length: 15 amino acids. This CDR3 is CASSSPNYGYGYYTF. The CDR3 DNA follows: TGTGCCAGCAGTTCACCAAACTATGGCTACGGGTACTACACCTTC.

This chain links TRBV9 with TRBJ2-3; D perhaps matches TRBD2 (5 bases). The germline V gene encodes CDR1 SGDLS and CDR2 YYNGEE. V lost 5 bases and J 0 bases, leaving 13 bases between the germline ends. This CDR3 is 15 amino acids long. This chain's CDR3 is CASSVGLMSTDTQYF. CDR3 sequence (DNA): TGTGCCAGCAGTGTTGGACTGATGAGCACAGATACGCAGTATTTT.

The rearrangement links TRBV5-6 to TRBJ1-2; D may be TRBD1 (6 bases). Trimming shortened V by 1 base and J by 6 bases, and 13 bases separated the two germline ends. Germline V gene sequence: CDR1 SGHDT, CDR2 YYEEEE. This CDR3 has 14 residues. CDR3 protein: CASSLMGARHGYTF. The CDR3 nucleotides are TGTGCCAGCAGCTTGATGGGGGCTCGTCATGGCTACACCTTC.

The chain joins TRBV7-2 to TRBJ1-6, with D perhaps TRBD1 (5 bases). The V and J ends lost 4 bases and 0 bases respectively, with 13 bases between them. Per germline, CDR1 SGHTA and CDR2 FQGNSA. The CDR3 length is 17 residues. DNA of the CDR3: TGTGCCAGCAGCTCCGGGACTCAGAGCTCCTATAATTCACCCCTCCACTTT. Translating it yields CASSSGTQSSYNSPLHF. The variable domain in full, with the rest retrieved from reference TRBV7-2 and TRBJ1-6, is GAGVSQSPSNKVTEKGKDVELRCDPISGHTALYWYRQSLGQGLEFLIYFQGNSAPDKSGLPSDRFSAERTGGSVSTLTIQRTQQEDSAVYLCASSSGTQSSYNSPLHFGNGTRLTVT.

CDR3 DNA: TGTGCCAGCAGTTTGAGGAGCGGGGGGGAGCAGTTCTTC. Translated: CASSLRSGGEQFF. This chain joins TRBV12-3 or TRBV12-4 and TRBJ2-1; 9 bases match TRBD2. V lost 3 bases, J lost 10 bases, and 4 bases stayed unmatched. The CDR3 is 13 residues long.